This TCR beta chain originates from a study of CD8+ T cells in alopecia areata. For this clone: Its cognate antigen is unknown.

Treatment meaning: oral pan-JAK inhibitor, 5-10 mg twice daily. Peripheral blood and lesional scalp punch biopsies were taken from alopecia areata patients. Germline V CDR1 and CDR2: SGHDT, YYEEEE. V lost 4 bases to trimming and J lost 3 bases, with 7 bases between them. The CDR3 covers 12 residues. RNA, once extracted, was reverse transcribed into cDNA for use as the sequencing template. The method was immunoSEQ multiplex PCR; TCRdb's version includes in-frame clones alone and lacks a portion of them. In the table there are about 180,000 clones, roughly 63% of which are singletons. Study findings and constraints: Given one nonresponder, whether baseline CD8+ expansion relates to response remains uncertain. Affected scalp, especially in alopecia totalis/universalis, had a higher clonality than normal scalp did.

The starting material was CD4+ T cells sorted from blood, obtained at approximately week 55, from a patient treated with tofacitinib. The chain links TRBV5-6 to TRBJ1-2; no definite D call. The clonotype was recovered from a human donor with alopecia areata. CDR3 loop: CASSLKDYGYTF. The CDR3 DNA follows: TGTGCCAGCAGCCTGAAGGACTATGGCTACACCTTC.